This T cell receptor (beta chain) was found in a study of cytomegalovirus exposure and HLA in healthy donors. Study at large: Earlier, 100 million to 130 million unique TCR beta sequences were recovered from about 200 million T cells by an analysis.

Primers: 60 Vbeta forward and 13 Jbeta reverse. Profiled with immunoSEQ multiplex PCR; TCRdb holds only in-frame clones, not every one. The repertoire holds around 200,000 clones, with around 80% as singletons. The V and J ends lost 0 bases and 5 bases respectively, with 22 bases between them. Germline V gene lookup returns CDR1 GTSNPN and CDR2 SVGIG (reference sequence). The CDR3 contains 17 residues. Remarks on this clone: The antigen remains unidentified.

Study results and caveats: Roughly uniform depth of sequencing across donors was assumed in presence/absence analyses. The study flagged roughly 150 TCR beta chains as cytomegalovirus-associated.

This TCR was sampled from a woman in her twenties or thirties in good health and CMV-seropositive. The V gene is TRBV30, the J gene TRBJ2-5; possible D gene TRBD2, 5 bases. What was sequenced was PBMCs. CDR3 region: CAWSVKLGLGGSETQYF. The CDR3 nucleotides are TGTGCCTGGAGTGTAAAGCTTGGGCTCGGAGGTTCGGAGACCCAGTACTTC. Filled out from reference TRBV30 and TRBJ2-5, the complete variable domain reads SQTIHQWPATLVQPVGSPLSLECTVEGTSNPNLYWYRQAAGRGLQLLFYSVGIGQISSEVPQNLSASRPQDRQFILSSKKLLLSDSGFYLCAWSVKLGLGGSETQYFGPGTRLLVL.